The 22 T cell receptor beta chains presented below share a single source sample, sequenced in a study of T cells after somatic rescue of genetic block. Assay: immunoSEQ multiplex PCR; the TCRdb copy retains only in-frame clones and omits some. The sample gives 60,000 to 75,000 clones, 92% of which show up once; about 3% is in the top ten. The specimen sequenced was peripheral blood mononuclear cells (PBMCs). All receptors come from a middle-aged man.

The V call is TRBV6-6, the J call TRBJ1-1; D is perhaps TRBD1 (6 bases). V lost 6 bases and J lost 1, with 12 bases in between. The CDR3 is 14 amino acids. Germline CDR1 reads MNHNY; CDR2 reads SVGAGI (reference sequence). In DNA, the CDR3 is TGTGCCAGCAGCCTTCGGGACAAGAACACTGAAGCTTTCTTT. It is translated as CASSLRDKNTEAFF.

CDR3 DNA sequence: TGTGCCAGCAGCTCAGGCCGAGGAGGGTACGAGCAGTACTTC. Protein sequence: CASSSGRGGYEQYF. This rearrangement joins TRBV7-9 to TRBJ2-7; a possible D gene is TRBD2 (6 bases). V gave up 4 bases and J gave up 4 bases, with 14 bases separating them. Germline V lookup: CDR1 SEHNR, CDR2 FQNEAQ (reference sequence). This CDR3 region has 14 residues.

This sequence joins TRBV9 and TRBJ1-6; D is ambiguous. V shed 2 bases and J shed 7 bases, with 13 bases lying between them. Germline assignment: CDR1 SGDLS and CDR2 YYNGEE. The CDR3 loop spans 15 amino acids. CDR3 amino acids: CASSVAAGGNSPLHF. The CDR3 DNA is TGTGCCAGCAGCGTCGCCGCGGGTGGGAATTCACCCCTCCACTTT. The full variable domain, in which reference TRBV9 and TRBJ1-6 provide the parts outside the CDR3, is DSGVTQTPKHLITATGQRVTLRCSPRSGDLSVYWYQQSLDQGLQFLIQYYNGEERAKGNILERFSAQQFPDLHSELNLSSLELGDSALYFCASSVAAGGNSPLHFGNGTRLTVT.

CDR3 amino acids: CASRARGRYEQYF. CDR3 DNA sequence: TGTGCCAGCAGAGCCAGGGGCAGGTACGAGCAGTACTTC. This rearrangement joins TRBV7-8 to TRBJ2-7; D might be TRBD1 (6 bases). Germline V gene data show CDR1 as SGHVS and CDR2 as FQNEAQ. The V end lost 6 bases, the J end lost 4 bases, and 13 bases lay between the germline ends. CDR3 length: 13 residues.

The V and J genes are TRBV21-1 and TRBJ1-4. TRBV21-1 is a known pseudogene. The CDR3 spans 11 residues. CDR3: CASSRREKLFF. DNA of the CDR3: TGTGCCAGCAGCAGGAGAGAAAAACTGTTTTTT.

The V call is TRBV6-1, the J call TRBJ1-5; D remains unclear. CDR1 is MNHNS and CDR2 is SASEGT in the germline V gene. The CDR3 loop spans 16 amino acids. Trimming shortened V by 3 bases and J by 1 base, and 13 bases separated the two germline ends. CDR3 nucleotide sequence: TGTGCCAGCAGTGACACACCCCCGGTCAGCAATCAGCCCCAGCATTTT. The encoded protein is CASSDTPPVSNQPQHF.

The genes are TRBV5-1 and TRBJ2-2, with D perhaps matching TRBD1 or TRBD2 (5 bases each). With 4 bases removed from V and 2 bases from J, the gap between germline ends came to 12 bases. The CDR3 is 15 residues long. Germline-derived CDR1 and CDR2 are SGHRS and YFSETQ. The CDR3 is CASSPTGGNTGELFF. DNA of the CDR3: TGCGCCAGCAGCCCAACAGGAGGTAACACCGGGGAGCTGTTTTTT.

The chain links TRBV19 to TRBJ2-6; D gene ambiguous. V was clipped by 2 bases and J by 3 bases, with 26 bases between them. This CDR3 contains 21 residues. The germline V gene has CDR1 LNHDA and CDR2 SQIVND (reference sequence). CDR3 bases: TGTGCCAGTAGTATAAATCGTTCCGGGCGTGCCGCCGTGGGTGGGGCCAACGTCCTGACTTTC. Translation: CASSINRSGRAAVGGANVLTF.

The chain uses TRBV10-3 and TRBJ2-2; 10 bases match TRBD2. V trimming: 5 bases; J trimming: 1 base; junction bases outside the gene matches: 10. The CDR3 is made up of 18 amino acids. Per the germline V gene, CDR1 is ENHRY and CDR2 is SYGVKD. The CDR3 protein is CAISPWVSSGGNTGELFF. The CDR3 bases are TGTGCCATCAGTCCTTGGGTTTCTAGCGGGGGGAACACCGGGGAGCTGTTTTTT.

This rearrangement joins TRBV7-2 to TRBJ1-5; possibly TRBD1 for D (5 bases). V lost 5 bases to trimming and J lost 3 bases, with 14 bases between them. Germline loops: CDR1 SGHTA, CDR2 FQGNSA. This CDR3 spans 15 amino acids. As DNA, the CDR3 is TGTGCCAGCAGCCACGGCGGACATACCAATCAGCCCCAGCATTTT. Protein sequence: CASSHGGHTNQPQHF.

The CDR3 loop reads CASSQGWTGANVLTF. The CDR3 DNA sequence: TGTGCCAGCAGCCAAGGGTGGACGGGGGCCAACGTCCTGACTTTC. The gene calls are TRBV4-2 and TRBJ2-6; D not certain. V lost 1 base and J 4 bases, leaving 8 bases between the germline ends. Germline loops: CDR1 LGHNA, CDR2 YNFKEQ. This CDR3 is 15 amino acids long.

This clone was recorded many times. V and J are TRBV4-1 and TRBJ1-2; 7 bases are a match to TRBD1. Germline V gene data show CDR1 as MGHRA and CDR2 as YSYEKL. This CDR3 comprises 14 residues. With 3 bases clipped from V and 6 bases from J, the junction kept 7 bases outside the gene matches. In DNA form, the CDR3 reads TGCGCCAGCAGCCAGCCGACAGGGATCCATGGCTACACCTTC. It translates to CASSQPTGIHGYTF.

This chain connects TRBV19 to TRBJ1-2; 7 bases fit TRBD1. J was trimmed by 3 bases and V by 3 bases; bases with no gene match: 7. Germline V gene sequence: CDR1 LNHDA, CDR2 SQIVND (reference sequence). This CDR3 has 15 amino acids. The CDR3 loop reads CASSMAAGGDYGYTF. The CDR3 DNA follows: TGTGCCAGTAGTATGGCGGCAGGGGGTGACTATGGCTACACCTTC.

The chain employs TRBV7-2 and TRBJ2-5; D perhaps matches TRBD2 (6 bases). CDR1 and CDR2 (germline): SGHTA, FQGNSA. V was shortened by 3 bases and J by 4 bases, with 9 bases between the two germline ends. The CDR3 runs to 13 residues. CDR3 coding DNA: TGTGCCAGCAGCTTGGGGGGAGGAGAGACCCAGTACTTC. As protein: CASSLGGGETQYF.

V gene TRBV18 combines with J gene TRBJ2-1; D is undetermined. The CDR3 is 15 amino acids. Trimming removed 2 bases at V and 5 bases at J, with 13 bases between. Germline CDR1 and CDR2: KGHSH and LQKENI. The chain's CDR3 is CASSPSPTFHNEQFF. The CDR3 bases are TGTGCCAGCTCACCATCCCCCACTTTCCACAATGAGCAGTTCTTC.

The chain combines TRBV5-1 with TRBJ2-3; D uncertain. This CDR3 comprises 13 residues. CDR1 and CDR2 from the germline V gene are SGHRS and YFSETQ. Trimming took off 5 bases at V and 6 bases at J, with 13 bases between the two ends. The CDR3 protein is CASSNLMGDTQYF. The CDR3 coding sequence is TGCGCCAGCAGTAACCTGATGGGGGATACGCAGTATTTT.

The chain joins TRBV21-1 to TRBJ2-5. TRBV21-1 corresponds to a pseudogene. The CDR3 runs to 14 residues. CDR3 in DNA: TGTGCCAGCAGCAAAGGGATGGGGCAAGAGACCCAGTACTTC. Protein product: CASSKGMGQETQYF.

In DNA, the CDR3 is TGCGCCAGCAGCGGGACTAGCGGGGGATCCGGGGAGCTGTTTTTT. It encodes CASSGTSGGSGELFF. The chain has TRBV10-1 and TRBJ2-2, with TRBD2 matching over 14 bases. J lost 6 bases, V lost 6 bases, and 3 bases had no gene match. CDR1 is WNHNN and CDR2 is SYGVQD in the germline V gene (reference sequence). This CDR3 has 15 residues.

This chain links TRBV7-9 with TRBJ2-1; D gene ambiguous. CDR3 length: 12 residues. The germline CDR1 and CDR2 sequences are SEHNR and FQNEAQ (reference sequence). Trimming stripped 1 base from V and 8 bases from J, with 6 bases between. Here the CDR3 reads CASSLVLDEQFF. DNA of the CDR3: TGTGCCAGCAGCTTAGTTTTGGATGAGCAGTTCTTC.

The V call is TRBV9, the J call TRBJ2-1; D is undetermined. Trimming removed 0 bases at V and 3 bases at J, with 16 bases between. The CDR3 is made up of 17 amino acids. Germline V gene sequence: CDR1 SGDLS, CDR2 YYNGEE. DNA of the CDR3: TGTGCCAGCAGCGTAGGAGTTAGCACCACCCGCTACAATGAGCAGTTCTTC. Residues: CASSVGVSTTRYNEQFF.

The rearrangement joins TRBV27 to TRBJ2-5, with D possibly TRBD2 on 6 matching bases. Germline CDR1 reads MNHEY; CDR2 reads SMNVEV (reference sequence). Trimming took off 3 bases at V and 4 bases at J, with 9 bases between the two ends. This CDR3 is built from 13 residues. CDR3 DNA: TGTGCCAGCAGTTTGTCCGGGGGAGAGACCCAGTACTTC. Encoded protein: CASSLSGGETQYF.

The count of this clone is one. The V call is TRBV11-3, the J call TRBJ2-3, with D tentatively TRBD1 or TRBD2 (5 bases each). With 1 base removed from V and 6 bases from J, the gap between germline ends came to 8 bases. CDR3 length equals 13 residues. Germline V gene lookup returns CDR1 SGHNT and CDR2 YENEEA. CDR3 bases: TGTGCCAGCAGCTTAGGGGACGGGGATACGCAGTATTTT. Translated: CASSLGDGDTQYF.